The present T cell receptor (beta chain) was sequenced within a study of shared clonotypes between healthy human individuals. As for the study in general: Per donor, CD8 memory used one plate, CD8 naive used two, CD4 memory used three and CD4 naive used three.

From CD4+ cells came CD45RA+ naive and CD45RA-negative memory subsets. Whole-study findings and limits: Rarefaction analysis demonstrated incomplete sorted-subset sequencing notwithstanding large depth.

Concerning this clone itself: What it binds is not known.

Assay execution took place at the deep level. Assay used: immunoSEQ multiplex PCR; TCRdb lists only in-frame clones, some missing. This sample has about 1.1 million clones; about 84% occur once, and the top ten carry under 0.6%. CDR1 and CDR2 from the germline V gene are MNHEY and SMNVEV (reference sequence). The CDR3 is 14 amino acids. With 2 bases removed from V and 4 bases from J, the gap between germline ends came to 11 bases. The rearrangement uses TRBV27 and TRBJ1-1, with D possibly being TRBD1 (5 bases). This TCR was sampled from a man younger than 30 in good health. Some clones in this sample may be carry-over from other donors' samples. The sequenced sample was memory CD4+ T cells from PBMCs. Subset described: CD45RA-negative fraction. The CDR3 nucleotides are TGTGCCAGCAGTTTAAGAGGGGTGGGCACTGAAGCTTTCTTT. It specifies CASSLRGVGTEAFF.